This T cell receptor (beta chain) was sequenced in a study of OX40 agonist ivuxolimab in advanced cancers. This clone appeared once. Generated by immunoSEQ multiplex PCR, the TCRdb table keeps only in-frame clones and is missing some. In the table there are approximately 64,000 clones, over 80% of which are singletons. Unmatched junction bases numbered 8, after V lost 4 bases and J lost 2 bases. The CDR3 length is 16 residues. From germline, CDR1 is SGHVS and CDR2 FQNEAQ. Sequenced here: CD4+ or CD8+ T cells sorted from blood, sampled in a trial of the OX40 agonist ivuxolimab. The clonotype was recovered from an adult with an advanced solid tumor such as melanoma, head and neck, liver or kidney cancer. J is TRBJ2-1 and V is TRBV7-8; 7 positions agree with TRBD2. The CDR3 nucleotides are TGTGCCAGCAGCTCCAGGACTAGTTCGACCTACAATGAGCAGTTCTTC. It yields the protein CASSSRTSSTYNEQFF. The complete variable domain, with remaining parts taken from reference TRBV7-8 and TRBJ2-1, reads GAGVSQSPRYKVAKRGQDVALRCDPISGHVSLFWYQQALGQGPEFLTYFQNEAQLDKSGLPSDRFFAERPEGSVSTLKIQRTQQEDSAVYLCASSSRTSSTYNEQFFGPGTRLTVL.